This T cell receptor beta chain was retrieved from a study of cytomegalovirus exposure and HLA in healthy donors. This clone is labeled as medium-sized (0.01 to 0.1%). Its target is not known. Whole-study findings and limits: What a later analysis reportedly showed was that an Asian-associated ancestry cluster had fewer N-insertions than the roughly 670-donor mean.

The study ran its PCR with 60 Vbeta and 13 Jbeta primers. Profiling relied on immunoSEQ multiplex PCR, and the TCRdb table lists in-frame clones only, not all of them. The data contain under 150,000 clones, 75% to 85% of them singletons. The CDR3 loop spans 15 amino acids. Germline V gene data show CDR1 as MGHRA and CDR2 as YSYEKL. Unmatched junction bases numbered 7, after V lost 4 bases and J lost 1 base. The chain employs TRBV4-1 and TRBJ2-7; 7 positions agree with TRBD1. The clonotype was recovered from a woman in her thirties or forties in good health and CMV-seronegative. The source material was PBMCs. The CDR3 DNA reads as TGCGCCAGCAGCCTAGGGGGCGCAGGGTCCTACGAGCAGTACTTC. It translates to CASSLGGAGSYEQYF.